The 5 T cell receptor beta chains given below trace back to one sample, sequenced in a study of a mutant IDH1 vaccine in newly diagnosed glioma. Time point of the sample: week 35, safety follow-up. Doses comprised 300 ug of mutant IDH1 20-mer peptide each, plus topical imiquimod. Repertoires were generated with immunoSEQ multiplex PCR, while TCRdb's copy carries only in-frame clones and drops some. The sample contains about 42,000 clones, roughly 84% of which appear only once. Their specific antigens are unknown. Specimen: PBMCs, collected from a glioma patient whose treatment included an IDH1 peptide vaccine. These receptors originate from a woman in her forties or fifties with glioma.

The chain uses TRBV7-2 and TRBJ2-7, with D possibly being TRBD1 or TRBD2 (5 bases each). Germline V lookup: CDR1 SGHTA, CDR2 FQGNSA. There are 16 residues in the CDR3. V was cut by 0 bases and J by 7 bases, with 19 bases left in between. As DNA, the CDR3 is TGTGCCAGCAGCTTAGCATTGGACTTAACGAGGGGAGAGCAGTACTTC. This sequence encodes CASSLALDLTRGEQYF. The full variable domain, rest sourced from reference TRBV7-2 and TRBJ2-7, is GAGVSQSPSNKVTEKGKDVELRCDPISGHTALYWYRQSLGQGLEFLIYFQGNSAPDKSGLPSDRFSAERTGGSVSTLTIQRTQQEDSAVYLCASSLALDLTRGEQYFGPGTRLTVT.

The V gene is TRBV11-2, the J gene TRBJ1-1; 8 bases agree with TRBD1. The V and J ends lost 3 bases and 7 bases, in that order; junction bases with no gene match: 7. Germline CDR1 reads SGHAT; CDR2 reads FQNNGV. The CDR3 has 14 residues. In DNA form, the CDR3 reads TGTGCCAGCAGCTTGGGGTCGACAGGGGTTGAAGCTTTCTTT. Translation: CASSLGSTGVEAFF.

V is TRBV5-1 and J is TRBJ1-5; 7 nucleotides match TRBD1. CDR1 and CDR2 (germline): SGHRS, YFSETQ. The V gene end was trimmed by 3 bases and the J gene end by 3 bases; junction bases not matched to a gene: 3. The CDR3 runs to 14 residues. The CDR3 DNA reads as TGCGCCAGCAGCTGGACAGGCCCCAATCAGCCCCAGCATTTT. Its translation is CASSWTGPNQPQHF.

This chain connects TRBV19 to TRBJ1-6; possible D gene TRBD1, 5 bases. The CDR3 is 14 amino acids. Looked up from germline, CDR1 is LNHDA and CDR2 is SQIVND (reference sequence). V gave up 3 bases and J gave up 7 bases, with 10 bases separating them. CDR3 nucleotides: TGTGCCAGTAGTATCCAGGGTGGGAATTCACCCCTCCACTTT. It translates to CASSIQGGNSPLHF.

The chain employs TRBV9 and TRBJ2-3; TRBD2 agrees at 9 bases. Per germline, CDR1 SGDLS and CDR2 YYNGEE. The CDR3 consists of 14 residues. With 6 bases clipped from V and 5 bases from J, the junction kept 7 bases outside the gene matches. CDR3 residues: CASNPGLAVDTQYF. Here the CDR3 DNA reads TGTGCCAGCAACCCGGGACTAGCAGTAGATACGCAGTATTTT.